The 2 T cell receptor beta chains below were found in one sample sequenced in a study of blood T cell repertoires in COVID-19. Using immunoSEQ multiplex PCR, the repertoire was profiled, and TCRdb retains in-frame clones only, with some absent. This sample has about 370,000 clones, with approximately 88% found just once. Sequencing was carried out using peripheral blood. Every receptor here comes from a woman between 25 and 40 years old with COVID-19, enrolled during active disease.

This sequence joins TRBV10-3 and TRBJ1-2, with 9 bases identical to TRBD1. The germline gives CDR1 ENHRY, CDR2 SYGVKD. V was clipped by 0 bases and J by 4 bases; unmatched bases: 9. This CDR3 region has 17 residues. CDR3 in amino acids: CAISESGRTGAPYGYTF. In DNA form, the CDR3 reads TGTGCCATCAGTGAGTCCGGAAGGACAGGGGCCCCCTATGGCTACACCTTC.

About this clone itself: The sample contains more than one DNA sequence encoding this CDR3. The rearrangement uses TRBV9 and TRBJ2-3; TRBD2 agrees at 11 bases. This CDR3 is 15 amino acids long. The trim removed 3 bases at V and 2 bases at J, leaving 2 bases unmatched. The germline V gene encodes CDR1 SGDLS and CDR2 YYNGEE. The CDR3 region has the DNA TGTGCCAGCAGCGGACTAGCGGGATCCACAGATACGCAGTATTTT. Translated: CASSGLAGSTDTQYF.